These 8 T cell receptor beta chains originate from one sample sequenced in a study of PD-1 blockade in classical Hodgkin lymphoma. Brentuximab vedotin exposure varied, and every patient relapsed after autologous stem cell transplantation. Assay: immunoSEQ multiplex PCR; the TCRdb copy retains only in-frame clones and omits some. The table has about 24,000 clones, approximately 69% seen once. Material: peripheral blood mononuclear cells (PBMCs), obtained at baseline. These receptors came from a human donor with classical Hodgkin lymphoma.

V gene TRBV28 combines with J gene TRBJ2-5; D might be TRBD1 (5 bases). CDR1 MDHEN and CDR2 SYDVKM come from the germline V gene. The CDR3 has 16 residues. The V and J ends lost 4 bases and 1 base respectively, with 16 bases between them. Here the CDR3 DNA reads TGTGCCAGCAGTTCGGAACCCAGACAGCTCCAAGAGACCCAGTACTTC. Encoded protein: CASSSEPRQLQETQYF.

The count of this clone is one. This chain uses TRBV2 with TRBJ2-5; D assignment may be TRBD1 or TRBD2 (5 bases each). This CDR3 is 14 amino acids long. Trimming shortened V by 6 bases and J by 2 bases, and 13 bases separated the two germline ends. CDR1 is SNHLY and CDR2 is FYNNEI in the germline V gene. CDR3 sequence (DNA): TGTGCCAGCAGATCCGGGACCGCACAAGAGACCCAGTACTTC. The encoded protein is CASRSGTAQETQYF.

Written as DNA, the CDR3 is TGCGCCAGCAGCTTGTTACTATCTAGCACAGATACGCAGTATTTT. Translated, it gives CASSLLLSSTDTQYF. This chain joins TRBV5-1 and TRBJ2-3; the D is unclear. Germline V lookup: CDR1 SGHRS, CDR2 YFSETQ. This CDR3 has 15 residues. The ends were cut back, 1 base at V and 0 bases at J, with 9 bases in the middle.

The chain carries TRBV4-1 and TRBJ2-7; no clear D gene. Trimming left V 0 bases short and J 7 bases short, with 7 bases between. CDR1 is MGHRA and CDR2 is YSYEKL in the germline V gene. The length of the CDR3 is 12 residues. CDR3 nucleotides: TGCGCCAGCAGCCAAGACGGACCGGAGCAGTACTTC. Translated, it gives CASSQDGPEQYF.

The chain recombines TRBV2 with TRBJ1-2; D unresolved. The CDR3 has 14 residues. V was pared by 3 bases and J by 3 bases, with 11 bases between. Germline CDR1 and CDR2: SNHLY and FYNNEI. CDR3 loop: CASSDSGEYYGYTF. The CDR3, as DNA: TGTGCCAGCAGTGATAGCGGGGAGTACTATGGCTACACCTTC.

The chain recombines TRBV5-4 with TRBJ2-1; D might be TRBD2 (6 bases). The length of the CDR3 is 16 residues. Trimming took 4 bases from V and 0 from J, leaving 14 bases between them. Germline lookup yields CDR1 SGHNT and CDR2 YYREEE (reference sequence). The CDR3 DNA reads TGTGCCAGCAGCGAAGAGGACGGGAGCTCCTACAATGAGCAGTTCTTC. This sequence encodes CASSEEDGSSYNEQFF.

The V call is TRBV5-6, the J call TRBJ2-3; 8 nucleotides align to TRBD1. The CDR3 is 14 residues long. J lost 6 bases, V lost 5 bases, and 8 bases had no gene match. Germline-derived CDR1 and CDR2 are SGHDT and YYEEEE. Written as DNA, the CDR3 is TGTGCCAGCAGTTTAGGACAGGGTCGGGATACGCAGTATTTT. Its protein product is CASSLGQGRDTQYF.

The chain carries TRBV5-1 and TRBJ2-3; D may match TRBD1 or TRBD2 (5 bases each). Germline V gene lookup returns CDR1 SGHRS and CDR2 YFSETQ. The CDR3 totals 16 residues. Trimming cost V 0 bases and J 1 base, with 12 bases left between them. CDR3 residues: CASSLVGAGRTDTQYF. CDR3 sequence (DNA): TGCGCCAGCAGCTTGGTCGGGGCAGGTCGCACAGATACGCAGTATTTT.